This T cell receptor (beta chain) was sequenced during a study of CD8 T cells in Susac syndrome. This CDR3 has 10 amino acids. With 4 bases removed from V and 7 bases from J, the gap between germline ends came to 4 bases. CD8+ and CD4+ T cells from blood underwent TCR beta sequencing, which was carried out in a high-throughput format. The CD8+ and CD4+ T cells were negatively isolated, with the TEMRA cells enriched by FACS. RNA totalling about 0.45 to 1 ug underwent reverse transcription with random hexamers. TCRdb used MiXCR to reprocess the immunoSEQ multiplex PCR reads, holding one entry per CDR3 protein. The repertoire holds under 200,000 distinct CDR3 sequences, approximately 95% seen once, with about 0.1% in the top ten.

The chain carries TRBV12-3 or TRBV12-4 and TRBJ1-1; D call uncertain. The specimen was CD4+ T cells from PBMCs. This receptor was obtained from a human donor in good health. CDR3 protein: CASSSGEAFF. CDR3 nucleotide sequence: TGTGCCAGCAGTTCGGGTGAAGCTTTCTTT.